The 8 T cell receptor beta chains reported below all come from one sample, sequenced in a study of T-cell reconstitution after alpha-beta-depleted transplantation in children. Preparation of the TCRbeta library was carried out with unique molecular identifiers. TCRdb fed the PCR reads into MiXCR, producing one record per CDR3 protein. The sample records hundreds of thousands of distinct CDR3 sequences, around 13% being singletons. The sample was PBMCs, taken before TCRalphabeta/CD19-depleted stem cell transplant. The origin of the receptors is a girl under 10 years old with congenital amegakaryocytic thrombocytopenia, due to receive a stem cell transplant.

This clonotype was seen a handful of times. For the CDR3, the DNA is TGTGCCACCAGCAGAGATCTACGAGGGAGGGCTTACAATGAGCAGTTCTTC. Amino acids: CATSRDLRGRAYNEQFF. The V and J genes are TRBV15 and TRBJ2-1, with TRBD2 matching over 7 bases. The CDR3 runs 17 residues. Germline-derived CDR1 and CDR2 are LNHNV and YYDKDF (reference sequence). Trimming removed 0 bases from V and 4 bases from J; junction bases left unmatched: 9.

The chain is built from TRBV10-3 and TRBJ2-5; 8 bases align to TRBD1. This CDR3 comprises 15 residues. Germline V gives CDR1 ENHRY, CDR2 SYGVKD. V lost 6 bases to trimming and J lost 1 base; unmatched junction nucleotides: 7. Here the CDR3 DNA reads TGTGCCATCAGGTCCTCCGACAGGGGCCAAGAGACCCAGTACTTC. This gives the protein CAIRSSDRGQETQYF.

This clonotype was observed a few times. The V gene is TRBV29-1, the J gene TRBJ2-2; D is unclear. Trimming shortened V by 3 bases and J by 0 bases, and 5 bases separated the two germline ends. CDR3 length: 13 amino acids. Per the germline V gene, CDR1 is SQVTM and CDR2 is ANQGSEA. CDR3 sequence reads: CSVDGTNTGELFF. CDR3 nucleotides: TGCAGCGTTGATGGGACGAACACCGGGGAGCTGTTTTTT.

This clonotype was picked up a small number of times. The chain uses TRBV7-6 and TRBJ2-7, with D perhaps given as TRBD1 or TRBD2 (5 bases each). V was shortened by 4 bases and J by 3 bases, with 13 bases between the two germline ends. The CDR3 spans 14 residues. CDR1 SGHVS and CDR2 FNYEAQ come from the germline V gene. CDR3 coding DNA: TGTGCCAGCAGCTGGGGAGACAGAAACTACGAGCAGTACTTC. Encoded protein: CASSWGDRNYEQYF.

The CDR3 loop reads CATQRNIYEQYF. The CDR3 nucleotides are TGTGCCACCCAAAGGAACATCTACGAGCAGTACTTC. The chain carries TRBV28 and TRBJ2-7; the D is unclear. V lost 10 bases to trimming and J lost 3 bases, with 13 bases between them. CDR1 and CDR2 from the germline V gene are MDHEN and SYDVKM. The CDR3 extends over 12 amino acids. Based on the CDR3 plus reference TRBV28 and TRBJ2-7, the full variable domain is DVKVTQSSRYLVKRTGEKVFLECVQDMDHENMFWYRQDPGLGLRLIYFSYDVKMKEKGDIPEGYSVSREKKERFSLILESASTNQTSMYLCATQRNIYEQYFGPGTRLTVT.

In this sample, this clonotype turned up many times. This chain connects TRBV5-1 to TRBJ2-7; 8 bases match TRBD1. Germline-derived CDR1 and CDR2 are SGHRS and YFSETQ. The CDR3 spans 14 residues. V was pared by 4 bases and J by 6 bases, with 9 bases of the junction left unmatched. The CDR3 DNA is TGCGCCAGCAGCCCACGGACAGGGCTATCCGAGCAGTACTTC. Translated, it gives CASSPRTGLSEQYF.

This clonotype has ten or more counts. The chain joins TRBV5-6 to TRBJ2-7; D not resolved. CDR1 SGHDT and CDR2 YYEEEE come from the germline V gene. Between the trimmed V and J ends, which lost 0 bases and 3 bases, there was a span of 4 bases. The CDR3 runs to 12 residues. CDR3 protein: CASSLGIYEQYF. Written as DNA, the CDR3 is TGTGCCAGCAGCTTGGGAATCTACGAGCAGTACTTC.

This clonotype was seen a few times. The chain uses TRBV5-5 and TRBJ2-7, with D uncertain. V was clipped by 0 bases and J by 5 bases, with 12 bases between them. This CDR3 spans 14 amino acids. Germline V CDR1 and CDR2: SGHKS, YYEKEE (reference sequence). Here the CDR3 reads CASSLVGGTDEQYF. CDR3 DNA sequence: TGTGCCAGCAGCTTGGTGGGCGGAACGGACGAGCAGTACTTC.